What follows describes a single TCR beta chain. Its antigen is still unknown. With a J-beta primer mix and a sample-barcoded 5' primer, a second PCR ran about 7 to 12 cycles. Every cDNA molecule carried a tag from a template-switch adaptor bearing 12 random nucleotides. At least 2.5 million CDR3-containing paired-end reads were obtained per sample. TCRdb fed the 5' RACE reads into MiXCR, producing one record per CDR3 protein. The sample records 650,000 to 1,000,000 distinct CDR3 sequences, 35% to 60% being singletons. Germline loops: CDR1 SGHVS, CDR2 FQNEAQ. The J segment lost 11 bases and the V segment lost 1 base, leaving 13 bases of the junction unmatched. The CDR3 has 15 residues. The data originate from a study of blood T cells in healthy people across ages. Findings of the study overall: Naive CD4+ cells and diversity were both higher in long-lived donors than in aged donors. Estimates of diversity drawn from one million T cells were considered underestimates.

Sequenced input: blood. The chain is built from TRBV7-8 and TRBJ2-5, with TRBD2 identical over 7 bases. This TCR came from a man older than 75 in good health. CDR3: CASSLGLAISDEQYF. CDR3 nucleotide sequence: TGTGCCAGCAGCTTAGGACTAGCTATCTCCGATGAGCAGTACTTC.